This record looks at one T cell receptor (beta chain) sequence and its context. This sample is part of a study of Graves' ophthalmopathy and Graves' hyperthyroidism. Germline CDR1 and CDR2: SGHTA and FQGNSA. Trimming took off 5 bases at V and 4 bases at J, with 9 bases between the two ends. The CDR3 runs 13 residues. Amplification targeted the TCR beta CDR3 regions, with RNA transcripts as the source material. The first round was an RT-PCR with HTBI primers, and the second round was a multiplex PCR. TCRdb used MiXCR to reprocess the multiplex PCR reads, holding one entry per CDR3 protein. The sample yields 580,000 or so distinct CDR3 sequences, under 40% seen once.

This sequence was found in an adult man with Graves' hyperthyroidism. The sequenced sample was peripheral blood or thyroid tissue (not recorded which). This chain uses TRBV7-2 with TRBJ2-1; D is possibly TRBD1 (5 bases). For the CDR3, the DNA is TGTGCCAGCAGCCCCGACAGATACAATGAGCAGTTCTTC. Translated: CASSPDRYNEQFF.